This note documents a single T cell receptor (beta chain) sequence. This CDR3 comprises 14 residues. V was pared by 7 bases and J by 5 bases, with 11 bases of the junction left unmatched. From germline, CDR1 is SGHNT and CDR2 YYREEE (reference sequence). This record comes from a study of cytomegalovirus exposure and HLA in healthy donors. 60 Vbeta and 13 Jbeta primers were used in PCR. Some clones are missing from TCRdb's copy, which holds only in-frame ones; the method was immunoSEQ multiplex PCR. The sample contains about 160,000 clones, approximately 76% of which appear only once. The material sequenced was PBMCs. This receptor was obtained from a female donor in good health and CMV-seronegative. The gene calls are TRBV5-4 and TRBJ2-5; 7 bases map to TRBD1. As DNA, the CDR3 is TGTGCCAGCCGATCACAGGGGTTTCTGGAGACCCAGTACTTC. Translation: CASRSQGFLETQYF.